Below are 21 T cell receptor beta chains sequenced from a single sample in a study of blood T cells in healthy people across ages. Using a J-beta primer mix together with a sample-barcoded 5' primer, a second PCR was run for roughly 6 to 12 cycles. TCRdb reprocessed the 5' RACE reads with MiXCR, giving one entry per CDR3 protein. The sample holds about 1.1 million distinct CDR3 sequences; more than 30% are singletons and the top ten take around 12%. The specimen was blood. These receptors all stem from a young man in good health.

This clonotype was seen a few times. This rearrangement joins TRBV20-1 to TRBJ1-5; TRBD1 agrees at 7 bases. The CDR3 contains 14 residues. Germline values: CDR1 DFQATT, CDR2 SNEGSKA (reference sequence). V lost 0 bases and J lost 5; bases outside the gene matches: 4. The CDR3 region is CSAREFQGDQPQHF. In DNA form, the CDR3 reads TGCAGTGCTAGAGAGTTCCAGGGGGATCAGCCCCAGCATTTT.

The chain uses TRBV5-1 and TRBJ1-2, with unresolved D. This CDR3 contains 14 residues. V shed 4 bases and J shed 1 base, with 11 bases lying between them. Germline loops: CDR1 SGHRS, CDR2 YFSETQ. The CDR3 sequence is CASSVDGFNYGYTF. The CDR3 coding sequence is TGCGCCAGCAGCGTGGACGGGTTTAACTATGGCTACACCTTC.

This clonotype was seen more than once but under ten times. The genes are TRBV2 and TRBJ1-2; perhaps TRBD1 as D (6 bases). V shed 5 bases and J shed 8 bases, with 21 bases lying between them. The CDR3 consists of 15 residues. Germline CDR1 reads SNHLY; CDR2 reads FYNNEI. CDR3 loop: CASSPQTGSQGGYTF. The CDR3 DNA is TGTGCCAGCAGTCCTCAAACAGGGAGTCAAGGAGGCTACACCTTC.

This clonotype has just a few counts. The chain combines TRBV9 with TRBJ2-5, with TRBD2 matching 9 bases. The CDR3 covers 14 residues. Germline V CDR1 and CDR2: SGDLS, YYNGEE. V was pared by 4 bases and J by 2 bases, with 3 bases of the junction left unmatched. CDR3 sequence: CASSKAGGQETQYF. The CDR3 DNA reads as TGTGCCAGCAGCAAAGCGGGGGGTCAAGAGACCCAGTACTTC.

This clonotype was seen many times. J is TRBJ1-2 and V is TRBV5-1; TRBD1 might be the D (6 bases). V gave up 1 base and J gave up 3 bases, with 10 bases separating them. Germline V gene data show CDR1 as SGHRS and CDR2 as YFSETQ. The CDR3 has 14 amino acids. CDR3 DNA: TGCGCCAGCAGCTTGTCCGGGGGCGACTATGGCTACACCTTC. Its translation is CASSLSGGDYGYTF.

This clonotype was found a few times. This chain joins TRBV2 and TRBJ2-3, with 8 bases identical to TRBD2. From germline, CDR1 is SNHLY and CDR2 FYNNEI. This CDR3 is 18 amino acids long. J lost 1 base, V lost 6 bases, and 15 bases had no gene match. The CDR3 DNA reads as TGTGCCAGCAGCCCGGTTAGCGGGGTCTTCCGTGGCACAGATACGCAGTATTTT. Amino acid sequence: CASSPVSGVFRGTDTQYF.

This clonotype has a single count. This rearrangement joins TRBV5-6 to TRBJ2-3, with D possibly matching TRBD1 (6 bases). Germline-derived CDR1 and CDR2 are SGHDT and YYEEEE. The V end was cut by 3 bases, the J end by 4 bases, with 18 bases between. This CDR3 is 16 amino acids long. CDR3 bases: TGTGCCAGCAGCTACTTTTCGGGACACAGCGCAGATACGCAGTATTTT. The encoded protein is CASSYFSGHSADTQYF.

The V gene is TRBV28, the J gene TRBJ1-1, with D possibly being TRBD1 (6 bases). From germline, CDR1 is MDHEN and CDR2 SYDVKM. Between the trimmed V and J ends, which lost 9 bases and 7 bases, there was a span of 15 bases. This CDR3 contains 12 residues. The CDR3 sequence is CASWGGQFEAFF. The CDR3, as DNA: TGTGCCAGTTGGGGGGGGCAGTTTGAAGCTTTCTTT.

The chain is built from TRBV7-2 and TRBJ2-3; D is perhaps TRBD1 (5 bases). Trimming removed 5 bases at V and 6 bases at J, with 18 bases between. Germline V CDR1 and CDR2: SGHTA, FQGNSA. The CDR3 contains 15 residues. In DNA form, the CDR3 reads TGTGCCAGCAGCCCAAAGGGTGGGTCAGGGGATACGCAGTATTTT. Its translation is CASSPKGGSGDTQYF.

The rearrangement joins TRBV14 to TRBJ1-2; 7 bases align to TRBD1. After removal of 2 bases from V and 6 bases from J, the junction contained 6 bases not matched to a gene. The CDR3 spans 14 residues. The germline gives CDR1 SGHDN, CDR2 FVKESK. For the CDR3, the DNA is TGTGCCAGCAGCCAACTGGGGACAGACAATGGCTACACCTTC. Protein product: CASSQLGTDNGYTF.

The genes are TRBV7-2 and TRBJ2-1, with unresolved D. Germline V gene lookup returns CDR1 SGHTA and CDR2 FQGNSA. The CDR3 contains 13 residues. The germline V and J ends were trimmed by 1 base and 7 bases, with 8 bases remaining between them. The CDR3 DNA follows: TGTGCCAGCAGCTTAGGGCCTCGTAATGAGCAGTTCTTC. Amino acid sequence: CASSLGPRNEQFF.

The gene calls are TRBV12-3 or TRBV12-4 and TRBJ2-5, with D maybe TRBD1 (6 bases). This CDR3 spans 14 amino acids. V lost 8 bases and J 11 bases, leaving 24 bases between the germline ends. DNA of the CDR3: TGTGCCAGCCTTACCGGGACAAATCCCAATGAGCAGTACTTC. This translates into CASLTGTNPNEQYF.

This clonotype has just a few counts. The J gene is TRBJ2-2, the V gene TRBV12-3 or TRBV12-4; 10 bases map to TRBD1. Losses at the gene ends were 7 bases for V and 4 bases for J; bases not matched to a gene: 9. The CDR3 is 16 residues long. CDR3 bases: TGTGCCAGCACCGAACCGGGACAGGGGATCACCGGGGAGCTGTTTTTT. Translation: CASTEPGQGITGELFF.

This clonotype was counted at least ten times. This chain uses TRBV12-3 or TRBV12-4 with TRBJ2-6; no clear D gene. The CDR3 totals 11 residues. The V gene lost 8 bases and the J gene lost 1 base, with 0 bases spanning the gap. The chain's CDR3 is CASSGANVLTF. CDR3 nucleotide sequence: TGTGCCAGCTCTGGGGCCAACGTCCTGACTTTC.

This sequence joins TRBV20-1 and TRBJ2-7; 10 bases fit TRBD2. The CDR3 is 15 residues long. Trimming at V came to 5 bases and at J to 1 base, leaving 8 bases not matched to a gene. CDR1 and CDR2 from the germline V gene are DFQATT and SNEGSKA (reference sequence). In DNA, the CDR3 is TGCAGTGCTTCTAAGGCTAGCGGGGGTTCCTACGAGCAGTACTTC. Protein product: CSASKASGGSYEQYF.

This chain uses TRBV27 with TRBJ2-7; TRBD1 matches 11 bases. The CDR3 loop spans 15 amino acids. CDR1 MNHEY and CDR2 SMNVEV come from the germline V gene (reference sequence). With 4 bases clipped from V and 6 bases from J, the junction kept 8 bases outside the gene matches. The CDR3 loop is CASSWGTGGEGEQYF. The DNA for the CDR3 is TGTGCCAGCAGTTGGGGGACAGGGGGTGAAGGCGAGCAGTACTTC.

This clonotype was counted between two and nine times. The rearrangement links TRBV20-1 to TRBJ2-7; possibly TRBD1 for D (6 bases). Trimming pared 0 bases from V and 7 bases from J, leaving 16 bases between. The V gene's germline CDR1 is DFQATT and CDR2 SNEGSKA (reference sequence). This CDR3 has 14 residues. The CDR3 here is CSARDGQGIGEQYF. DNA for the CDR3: TGCAGTGCTAGAGATGGCCAGGGGATAGGTGAGCAGTACTTC.

The CDR3 DNA is TGTGCCAGCACCAGATCAATGGGGGTCGACTATGGCTACACCTTC. As protein: CASTRSMGVDYGYTF. The gene calls are TRBV6-2 or TRBV6-3 and TRBJ1-2; D might be TRBD1 (5 bases). The CDR3 is 15 amino acids. The ends were cut back, 7 bases at V and 3 bases at J, with 18 bases in the middle. Germline V gene sequence: CDR1 MNHEY, CDR2 SVGEGT.

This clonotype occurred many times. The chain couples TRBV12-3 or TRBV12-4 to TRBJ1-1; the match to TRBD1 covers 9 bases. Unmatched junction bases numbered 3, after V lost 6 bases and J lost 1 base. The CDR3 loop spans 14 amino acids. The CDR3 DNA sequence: TGTGCCAGCAGCCGACAGGGGGGGAACACTGAAGCTTTCTTT. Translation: CASSRQGGNTEAFF.

The CDR3 region is CASSMDGYLQFF. Written as DNA, the CDR3 is TGTGCCAGTAGTATGGACGGATACTTGCAGTTCTTC. J is TRBJ2-1 and V is TRBV19; D unresolved. V shed 3 bases and J shed 12 bases, with 12 bases lying between them. Germline CDR1 reads LNHDA; CDR2 reads SQIVND (reference sequence). The CDR3 sequence is 12 residues long.

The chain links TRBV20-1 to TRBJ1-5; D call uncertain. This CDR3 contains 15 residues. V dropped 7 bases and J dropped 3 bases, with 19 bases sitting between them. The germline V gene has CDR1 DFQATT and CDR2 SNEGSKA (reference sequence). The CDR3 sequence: CSVLRRRGFNQPQHF. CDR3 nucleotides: TGCAGTGTCCTCCGAAGACGGGGATTCAATCAGCCCCAGCATTTT.